The rows below give T cell receptor beta chains drawn from one sample of a study of T cell repertoires in cytomegalovirus infection. TCRdb ran MiXCR on the reads and lists one entry per CDR3 protein. The sample has some 450,000 distinct CDR3 sequences, approximately 32% seen once. The sample comprised PBMCs. These receptors were taken from a human donor in good health (CMV status not recorded). Some clones in this sample may be carry-over from other donors' samples. CDR3s include the opening cysteine and the closing phenylalanine or tryptophan.

j_call v_call cdr3_aa
TRBJ1-1 TRBV12-3/TRBV12-4 CASSLAGTEAFF
TRBJ2-7 TRBV7-2 CASSPPPGQGAYEQYF
TRBJ2-3 TRBV7-6 CASSPLGGRGTDTQYF
TRBJ2-3 TRBV28 CASSSPAGAGGADTQYF
TRBJ1-4 TRBV3-1 CASSQADTGKLFF
TRBJ1-5 TRBV6-1 CASSELLQYANSNQPQHF
TRBJ1-1 TRBV5-4 CASSLGVLGAEAFF
TRBJ1-2 TRBV6-2/TRBV6-3 CSSSRDPKYGYTF
TRBJ1-6 TRBV20-1 CSAREREGSPLHF
TRBJ1-5 TRBV14 CASSHPRGQAYSNQPQHF
TRBJ1-5 TRBV25-1 CASSNSGGFQPQHF
TRBJ1-1 TRBV4-1 CASSQQGGGTEAFF
TRBJ1-4 TRBV12-3/TRBV12-4 CASSLRSEKLFF
TRBJ1-2 TRBV7-2 CASSLELVGTGVGYTF
TRBJ1-1 TRBV7-8 CASSPRGGSMNTEAFF
TRBJ2-7 TRBV30 CAWVGTGRQYF
TRBJ2-7 TRBV28 CASTGSVYEQYF
TRBJ2-7 TRBV7-6 CASSLWAGRLVEQYF
TRBJ1-1 TRBV7-2 CASSLSRALGEAFF
TRBJ1-4 TRBV12-3/TRBV12-4 CASSIWANEKLFF
TRBJ2-1 TRBV7-9 CASSEGETSAAYNEQFF
TRBJ2-7 TRBV12-3/TRBV12-4 CASSSSEGVTYEQYF
TRBJ1-2 TRBV11-2 CASTDRQGGLYGYTF
TRBJ2-5 TRBV12-3/TRBV12-4 CASSLDGGKTQYF
TRBJ1-5 TRBV10-3 CAISEGVGSNQPQHF
TRBJ1-4 TRBV28 CASTLHQGAGEKLFF
TRBJ2-3 TRBV10-2 CASRDPGLDVSTQYF
TRBJ2-7 TRBV3-1 CASSLTGTEYEQYF
TRBJ2-5 TRBV4-1 CASSQAVAGGWQETQYF
TRBJ1-3 TRBV12-3/TRBV12-4 CASSRPAGNTIYF
TRBJ2-7 TRBV10-3 CAISESPGYEQYF
TRBJ1-6 TRBV6-1 CASSPGGDSPLHF
TRBJ2-7 TRBV11-2 CASSLIRGRYEQYF
TRBJ2-2 TRBV11-1 CASSYPPGPGRGGELFF
TRBJ1-1 TRBV5-5 CASSPGTPEAFF
TRBJ1-1 TRBV2 CASSELKNKNTEAFF
TRBJ2-5 TRBV6-5 CASSYSINLRGGETQYF
TRBJ1-5 TRBV2 CASSELDQGTQHF
TRBJ1-6 TRBV28 CAAEALLGSPLHF
TRBJ2-3 TRBV6-5 CASSHRGDTQYF
TRBJ1-6 TRBV5-4 CASSSGQGTTSPLHF
TRBJ1-5 TRBV20-1 CSWIIGQDGHQPQHF
TRBJ1-2 TRBV6-5 CASSPTGLGQGGYGYTF
TRBJ1-5 TRBV24-1 CATSPREGHQPQHF
TRBJ1-2 TRBV7-8 CASSYKNNYGYTF
TRBJ1-2 TRBV4-1 CASSPRTGLYGYTF